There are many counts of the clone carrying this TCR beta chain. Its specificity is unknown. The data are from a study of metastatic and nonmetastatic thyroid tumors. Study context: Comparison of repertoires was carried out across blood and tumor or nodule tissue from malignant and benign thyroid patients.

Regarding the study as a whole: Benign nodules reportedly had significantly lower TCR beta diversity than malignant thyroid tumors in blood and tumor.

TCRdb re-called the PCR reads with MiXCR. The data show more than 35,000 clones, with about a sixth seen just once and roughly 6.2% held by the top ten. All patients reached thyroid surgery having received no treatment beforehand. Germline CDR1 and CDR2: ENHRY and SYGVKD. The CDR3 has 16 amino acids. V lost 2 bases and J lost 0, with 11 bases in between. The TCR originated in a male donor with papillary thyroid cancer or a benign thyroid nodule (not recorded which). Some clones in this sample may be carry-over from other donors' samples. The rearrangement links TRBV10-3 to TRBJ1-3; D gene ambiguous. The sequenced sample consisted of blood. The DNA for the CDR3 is TGTGCCATCAGTGAGATTATGTTTTCCTCTGGAAACACCATATATTTT. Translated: CAISEIMFSSGNTIYF.